The 18 T cell receptor beta chains reported below all come from one sample, sequenced in a study of T cells in Graves' hyperthyroidism and ophthalmopathy. Amplification yielded TCR beta CDR3 regions, with RNA transcripts as the source. First-round RT-PCR with HTBI primers amplified the TCR CDR3 region. Each CDR3 protein gets one entry after TCRdb re-called the multiplex PCR reads with MiXCR. The sample records roughly 300,000 distinct CDR3 sequences, around 20% being singletons. Source material: blood. Receptors originate from a woman aged 45 to 65 with Graves' hyperthyroidism.

This clonotype was found many times. This chain links TRBV28 with TRBJ2-3; D gene uncertain. CDR1 is MDHEN and CDR2 is SYDVKM in the germline V gene. The length of the CDR3 is 11 residues. Trimming pared 5 bases from V and 5 bases from J, leaving 5 bases between. CDR3 nucleotide sequence: TGTGCCAGCAGTGACTTAGATACGCAGTATTTT. Protein sequence: CASSDLDTQYF.

This CDR3 reads CASSFRTGGANQPQHF. Written as DNA, the CDR3 is TGTGCCAGCAGTTTCCGGACAGGGGGGGCCAATCAGCCCCAGCATTTT. The chain uses TRBV28 and TRBJ1-5; 10 bases agree with TRBD1. V lost 3 bases, J lost 3 bases, and 5 bases stayed unmatched. CDR1 and CDR2 from the germline V gene are MDHEN and SYDVKM. This CDR3 is built from 16 residues.

At least ten counts were recorded for this clonotype. J is TRBJ2-3 and V is TRBV7-9; TRBD2 is a possible D gene (6 bases). The CDR3 length is 12 residues. Trimming took 8 bases from V and 4 from J, leaving 10 bases between them. Germline V gene data show CDR1 as SEHNR and CDR2 as FQNEAQ (reference sequence). The CDR3 protein is CASLEGPDTQYF. The CDR3, as DNA: TGTGCCAGCTTGGAGGGCCCAGATACGCAGTATTTT.

The V gene is TRBV19, the J gene TRBJ2-1; 8 bases agree with TRBD1. The V segment lost 3 bases and the J segment 1 base; nucleotides outside the gene matches: 2. The CDR3 totals 15 residues. Germline V gives CDR1 LNHDA, CDR2 SQIVND (reference sequence). The CDR3 region has the DNA TGTGCCAGTAGTATCCGGACAGGGTCCTACAATGAGCAGTTCTTC. It codes for CASSIRTGSYNEQFF.

In its sample, this clonotype was seen a few times. The rearrangement links TRBV30 to TRBJ2-1; D is perhaps TRBD1 or TRBD2 (5 bases each). V lost 0 bases, J lost 0 bases, and 6 bases lay in between. Germline assignment: CDR1 GTSNPN and CDR2 SVGIG (reference sequence). CDR3 length: 14 residues. CDR3 DNA sequence: TGTGCCTGGAGTGTGGGGGACTCCTACAATGAGCAGTTCTTC. The encoded protein is CAWSVGDSYNEQFF.

This clonotype has a count of ten or more. This sequence joins TRBV28 and TRBJ1-1; D uncertain. This CDR3 has 13 amino acids. Germline loops: CDR1 MDHEN, CDR2 SYDVKM. V was pared by 5 bases and J by 2 bases, with 9 bases between. The CDR3 region has the DNA TGTGCCAGCAGTCGGGAGGTCAACACTGAAGCTTTCTTT. This translates into CASSREVNTEAFF.

The chain recombines TRBV20-1 with TRBJ2-3; D unresolved. CDR3 length: 13 residues. Germline V gene lookup returns CDR1 DFQATT and CDR2 SNEGSKA (reference sequence). V was cut by 7 bases and J by 0 bases, with 11 bases left in between. This CDR3 reads CSEDGESTDTQYF. The CDR3 nucleotides are TGCAGTGAGGACGGCGAAAGCACAGATACGCAGTATTTT.

This clonotype was seen many times. The V call is TRBV13, the J call TRBJ2-1; the D is unclear. The CDR3 consists of 13 residues. Germline CDR1 and CDR2: PRHDT and FYEKMQ (reference sequence). Trimming took 0 bases from V and 14 from J, leaving 14 bases between them. The CDR3 here is CASSLGSGEREFF. The DNA of the CDR3 is TGTGCCAGCAGCTTAGGGTCGGGCGAGCGAGAGTTCTTC.

This clonotype was seen ten or more times. The rearrangement uses TRBV20-1 and TRBJ2-7; 8 nucleotides match TRBD2. CDR3 size: 13 residues. CDR1 is DFQATT and CDR2 is SNEGSKA in the germline V gene (reference sequence). With V trimmed by 4 bases and J by 3 bases, 5 bases remained unmatched. The CDR3 nucleotides read TGCAGTGCTAAACCGGGACTAGTCTACGAGCAGTACTTC. Its protein product is CSAKPGLVYEQYF.

This clonotype was detected many times. The chain joins TRBV20-1 to TRBJ2-5; no clear D. Per the germline V gene, CDR1 is DFQATT and CDR2 is SNEGSKA (reference sequence). This CDR3 comprises 11 residues. Between the trimmed V and J ends, which lost 2 bases and 5 bases, there was a span of 6 bases. CDR3: CSARTGETQYF. The DNA for the CDR3 is TGCAGTGCTAGAACCGGGGAGACCCAGTACTTC.

This clonotype was picked up many times. This CDR3 is CASRGQNIQYF. Written as DNA, the CDR3 is TGTGCCAGCAGGGGTCAGAACATTCAGTACTTC. The chain links TRBV28 to TRBJ2-4; D gene ambiguous. The V gene's germline CDR1 is MDHEN and CDR2 SYDVKM. The V gene lost 6 bases and the J gene lost 7 bases, with 7 bases spanning the gap. The CDR3 is made up of 11 amino acids.

The genes are TRBV6-2 or TRBV6-3 and TRBJ2-3; D gene unclear. The V end lost 4 bases, the J end lost 5 bases, and 10 bases lay between the germline ends. Per germline, CDR1 MNHEY and CDR2 SVGEGT. The CDR3 sequence is 13 residues long. CDR3 in amino acids: CASSWAHIDTQYF. CDR3 nucleotide sequence: TGTGCCAGCAGTTGGGCACACATAGATACGCAGTATTTT.

This chain joins TRBV19 and TRBJ1-6; D might be TRBD1 (5 bases). The CDR3 has 17 amino acids. Deletions cut 7 bases from V and 9 bases from J, with 25 bases between. Germline V CDR1 and CDR2: LNHDA, SQIVND (reference sequence). Here the CDR3 reads CASNSPPGTSSGSPLHF. CDR3 DNA sequence: TGTGCCAGTAACTCACCCCCCGGGACGTCAAGCGGTTCACCCCTCCACTTT.

This clonotype has more than one count but fewer than ten. The V gene is TRBV12-5, the J gene TRBJ2-1; possibly TRBD2 for D (7 bases). The CDR3 has 15 residues. V was shortened by 4 bases and J by 3 bases, with 13 bases between the two germline ends. CDR1 and CDR2 from the germline V gene are LGHNT and FRNRAP. As DNA, the CDR3 is TGTGCTAGTGGTTCCCTTAGGGGGGGCTACAATGAGCAGTTCTTC. It translates to CASGSLRGGYNEQFF.

This clonotype was detected only a few times. The germline gene is not matched at one end of the junction; a read error may be the cause. The rearrangement uses TRBV6-5 and TRBJ1-1, with D possibly TRBD1 on 5 matching bases. Germline values: CDR1 MNHEY, CDR2 SVGAGI. This CDR3 has 20 amino acids. CDR3 loop: CASSWASRTLGLGLNTEVFF. Here the CDR3 DNA reads TGTGCCAGCAGTTGGGCATCGAGGACATTAGGGTTGGGGTTGAACACTGAAGTTTTCTTT.

This clonotype was observed many times. V usage is TRBV29-1 and J usage is TRBJ1-1; D is undetermined. CDR3 length: 13 amino acids. From germline, CDR1 is SQVTM and CDR2 ANQGSEA. The V gene lost 0 bases and the J gene lost 0 bases, with 5 bases spanning the gap. The CDR3 reads CSVEDGLNTEAFF. The CDR3 coding sequence is TGCAGCGTTGAAGATGGTTTGAACACTGAAGCTTTCTTT.

Ten or more counts support this clonotype. The chain combines TRBV27 with TRBJ2-1; the D gene could be TRBD1 or TRBD2 (5 bases each). CDR1 is MNHEY, CDR2 SMNVEV, per germline (reference sequence). The CDR3 has 15 amino acids. With 3 bases removed from V and 0 bases from J, the gap between germline ends came to 9 bases. This CDR3 is CASSFGGFSYNEQFF. The DNA of the CDR3 is TGTGCCAGCAGTTTTGGGGGATTCTCCTACAATGAGCAGTTCTTC.

This clonotype has ten or more counts. The CDR3 region is CASIERTNTEAFF. CDR3 in DNA: TGTGCCAGCATCGAACGGACGAACACTGAAGCTTTCTTT. The chain links TRBV2 to TRBJ1-1; D unclear. Between the trimmed V and J ends, which lost 7 bases and 1 base, there was a span of 10 bases. Germline loops: CDR1 SNHLY, CDR2 FYNNEI. This CDR3 comprises 13 residues. Drawing the rest from reference TRBV2 and TRBJ1-1, the complete variable domain is EPEVTQTPSHQVTQMGQEVILRCVPISNHLYFYWYRQILGQKVEFLVSFYNNEISEKSEIFDDQFSVERPDGSNFTLKIRSTKLEDSAMYFCASIERTNTEAFFGQGTRLTVV.